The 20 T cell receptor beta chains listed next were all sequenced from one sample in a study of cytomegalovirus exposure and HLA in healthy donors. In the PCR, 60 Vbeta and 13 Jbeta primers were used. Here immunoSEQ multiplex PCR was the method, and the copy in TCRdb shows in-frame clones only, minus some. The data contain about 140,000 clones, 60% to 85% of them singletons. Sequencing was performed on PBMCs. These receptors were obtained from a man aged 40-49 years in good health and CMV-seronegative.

The CDR3 protein is CASSSPGGYTF. The CDR3 DNA reads as TGTGCCAGCAGTTCCCCGGGGGGCTACACCTTC. The chain recombines TRBV6-5 with TRBJ1-2; D remains ambiguous. Trimming removed 4 bases at V and 8 bases at J, with 8 bases between. The germline V gene encodes CDR1 MNHEY and CDR2 SVGAGI. This CDR3 spans 11 amino acids.

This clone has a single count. The CDR3 loop reads CASSPMSGLHNEQFF. CDR3 nucleotide sequence: TGTGCCAGCTCACCCATGTCCGGGTTGCACAATGAGCAGTTCTTC. V and J are TRBV18 and TRBJ2-1; no clear D. Between the trimmed V and J ends, which lost 3 bases and 5 bases, there was a span of 14 bases. The length of the CDR3 is 15 residues. Per germline, CDR1 KGHSH and CDR2 LQKENI.

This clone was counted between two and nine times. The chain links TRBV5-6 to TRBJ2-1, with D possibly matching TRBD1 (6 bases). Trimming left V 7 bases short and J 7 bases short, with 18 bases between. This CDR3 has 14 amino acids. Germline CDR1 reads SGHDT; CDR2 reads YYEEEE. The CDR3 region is CASLNRGSENEQFF. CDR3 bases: TGTGCCAGCCTTAATAGGGGGTCGGAAAATGAGCAGTTCTTC.

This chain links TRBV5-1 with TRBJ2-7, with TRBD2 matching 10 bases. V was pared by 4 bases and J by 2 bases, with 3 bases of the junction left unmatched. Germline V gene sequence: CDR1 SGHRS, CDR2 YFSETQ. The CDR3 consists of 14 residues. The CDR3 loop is CASSQGLAAYEQYF. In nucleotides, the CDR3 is TGCGCCAGCAGCCAAGGACTAGCGGCCTACGAGCAGTACTTC. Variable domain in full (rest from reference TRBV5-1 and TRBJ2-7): KAGVTQTPRYLIKTRGQQVTLSCSPISGHRSVSWYQQTPGQGLQFLFEYFSETQRNKGNFPGRFSGRQFSNSRSEMNVSTLELGDSALYLCASSQGLAAYEQYFGPGTRLTVT.

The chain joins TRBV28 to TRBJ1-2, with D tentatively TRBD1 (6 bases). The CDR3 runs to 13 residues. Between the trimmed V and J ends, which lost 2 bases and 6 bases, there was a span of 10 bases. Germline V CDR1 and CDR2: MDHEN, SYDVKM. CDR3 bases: TGTGCCAGCAGTTTAACCAGGGGAGATGGCTACACCTTC. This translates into CASSLTRGDGYTF.

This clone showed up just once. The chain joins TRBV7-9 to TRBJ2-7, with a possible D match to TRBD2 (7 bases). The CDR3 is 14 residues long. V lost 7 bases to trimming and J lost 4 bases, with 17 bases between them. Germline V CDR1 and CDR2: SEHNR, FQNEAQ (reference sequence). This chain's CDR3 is CASTAPGGQYEQYF. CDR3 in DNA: TGTGCCAGCACCGCCCCGGGGGGCCAATACGAGCAGTACTTC.

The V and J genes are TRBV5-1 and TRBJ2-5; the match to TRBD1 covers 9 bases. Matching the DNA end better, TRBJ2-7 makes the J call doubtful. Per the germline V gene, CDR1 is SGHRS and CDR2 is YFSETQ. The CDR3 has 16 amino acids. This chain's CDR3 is CASSSSGTGFSYEQYF. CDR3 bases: TGCGCCAGCAGCTCCTCCGGGACAGGGTTCTCCTACGAGCAGTACTTC.

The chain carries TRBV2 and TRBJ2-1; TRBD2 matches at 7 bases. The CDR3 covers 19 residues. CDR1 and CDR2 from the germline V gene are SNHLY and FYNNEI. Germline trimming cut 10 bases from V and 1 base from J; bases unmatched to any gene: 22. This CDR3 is CATMGYSGQAGKSYNEQFF. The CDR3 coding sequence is TGTGCCACGATGGGGTACAGTGGACAAGCGGGGAAATCCTACAATGAGCAGTTCTTC.

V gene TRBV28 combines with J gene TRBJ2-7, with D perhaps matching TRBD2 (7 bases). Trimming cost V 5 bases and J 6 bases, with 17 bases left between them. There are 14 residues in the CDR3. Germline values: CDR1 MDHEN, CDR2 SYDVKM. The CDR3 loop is CASSPQAGHFEQYF. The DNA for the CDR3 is TGTGCCAGCAGTCCACAAGCGGGACACTTCGAGCAGTACTTC.

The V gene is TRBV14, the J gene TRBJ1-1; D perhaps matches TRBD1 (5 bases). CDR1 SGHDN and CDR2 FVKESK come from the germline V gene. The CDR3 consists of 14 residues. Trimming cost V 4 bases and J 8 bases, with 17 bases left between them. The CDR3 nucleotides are TGTGCCAGCAGCCCACCTGGGGGGAGCCGAGAAGCTTTCTTT. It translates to CASSPPGGSREAFF.

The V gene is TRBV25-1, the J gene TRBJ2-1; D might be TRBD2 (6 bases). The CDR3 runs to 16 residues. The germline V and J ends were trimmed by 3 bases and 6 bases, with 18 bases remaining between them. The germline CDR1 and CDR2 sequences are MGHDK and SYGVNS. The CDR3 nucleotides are TGTGCCAGCAGTGATCTTCGAAGGGACTGGATCAATGAGCAGTTCTTC. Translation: CASSDLRRDWINEQFF.

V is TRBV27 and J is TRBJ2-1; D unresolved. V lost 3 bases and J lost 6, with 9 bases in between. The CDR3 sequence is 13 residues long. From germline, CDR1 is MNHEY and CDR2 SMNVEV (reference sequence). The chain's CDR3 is CASSFVAVNEQFF. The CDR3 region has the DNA TGTGCCAGCAGTTTTGTGGCGGTCAATGAGCAGTTCTTC.

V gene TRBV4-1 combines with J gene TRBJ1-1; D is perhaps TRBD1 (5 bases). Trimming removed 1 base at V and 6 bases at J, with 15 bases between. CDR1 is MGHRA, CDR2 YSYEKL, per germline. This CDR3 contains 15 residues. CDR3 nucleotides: TGCGCCAGCAGCCAAGTATCCAGGGAAACGTCTGAAGCTTTCTTT. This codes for CASSQVSRETSEAFF.

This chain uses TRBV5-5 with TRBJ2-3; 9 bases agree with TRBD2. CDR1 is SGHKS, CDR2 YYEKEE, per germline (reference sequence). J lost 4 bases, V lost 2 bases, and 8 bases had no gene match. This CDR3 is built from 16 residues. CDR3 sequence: CASSLYSGSRADTQYF. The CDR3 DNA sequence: TGTGCCAGCAGCTTATATAGCGGGAGTAGGGCAGATACGCAGTATTTT. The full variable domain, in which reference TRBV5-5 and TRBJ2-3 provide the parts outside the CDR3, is DAGVTQSPTHLIKTRGQQVTLRCSPISGHKSVSWYQQVLGQGPQFIFQYYEKEERGRGNFPDRFSARQFPNYSSELNVNALLLGDSALYLCASSLYSGSRADTQYFGPGTRLTVL.

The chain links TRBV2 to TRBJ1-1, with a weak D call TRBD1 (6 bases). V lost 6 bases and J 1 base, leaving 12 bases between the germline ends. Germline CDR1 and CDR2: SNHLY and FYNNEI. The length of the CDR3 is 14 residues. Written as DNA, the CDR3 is TGTGCCAGCAGCACAGGGAGGGCGAACACTGAAGCTTTCTTT. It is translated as CASSTGRANTEAFF. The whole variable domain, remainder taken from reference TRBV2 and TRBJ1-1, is EPEVTQTPSHQVTQMGQEVILRCVPISNHLYFYWYRQILGQKVEFLVSFYNNEISEKSEIFDDQFSVERPDGSNFTLKIRSTKLEDSAMYFCASSTGRANTEAFFGQGTRLTVV.

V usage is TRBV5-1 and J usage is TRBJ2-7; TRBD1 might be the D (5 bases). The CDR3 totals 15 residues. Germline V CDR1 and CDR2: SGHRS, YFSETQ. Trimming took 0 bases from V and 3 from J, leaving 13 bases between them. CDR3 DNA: TGCGCCAGCAGCTTGGACAGGCCCTTATACTACGAGCAGTACTTC. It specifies CASSLDRPLYYEQYF. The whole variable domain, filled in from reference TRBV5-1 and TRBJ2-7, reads KAGVTQTPRYLIKTRGQQVTLSCSPISGHRSVSWYQQTPGQGLQFLFEYFSETQRNKGNFPGRFSGRQFSNSRSEMNVSTLELGDSALYLCASSLDRPLYYEQYFGPGTRLTVT.

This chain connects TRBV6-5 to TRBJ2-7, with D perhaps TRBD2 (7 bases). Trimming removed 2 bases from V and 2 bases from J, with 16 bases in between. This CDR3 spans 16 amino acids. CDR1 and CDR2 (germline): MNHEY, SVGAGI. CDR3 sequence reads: CASSYGGARLAYEQYF. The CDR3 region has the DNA TGTGCCAGCAGTTACGGGGGGGCCAGGTTGGCCTACGAGCAGTACTTC.

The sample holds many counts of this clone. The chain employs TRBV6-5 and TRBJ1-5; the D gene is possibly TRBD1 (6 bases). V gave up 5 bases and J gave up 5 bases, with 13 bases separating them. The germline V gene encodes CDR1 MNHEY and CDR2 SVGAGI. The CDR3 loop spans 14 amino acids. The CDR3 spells CASSKGGSHQPQHF. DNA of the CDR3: TGTGCCAGCAGTAAAGGGGGTTCGCATCAGCCCCAGCATTTT.

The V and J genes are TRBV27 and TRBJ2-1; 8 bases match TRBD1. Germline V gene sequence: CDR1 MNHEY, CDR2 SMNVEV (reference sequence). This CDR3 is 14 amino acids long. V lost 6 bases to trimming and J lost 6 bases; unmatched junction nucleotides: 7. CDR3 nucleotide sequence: TGTGCCAGCAGACCCTGGACAGGGATCAATGAGCAGTTCTTC. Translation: CASRPWTGINEQFF.

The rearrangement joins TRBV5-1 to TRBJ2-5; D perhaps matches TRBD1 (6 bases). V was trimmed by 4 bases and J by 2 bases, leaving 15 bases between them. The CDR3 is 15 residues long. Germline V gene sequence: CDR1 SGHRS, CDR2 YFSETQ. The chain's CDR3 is CASSPRGGKQETQYF. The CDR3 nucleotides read TGCGCCAGCAGCCCCCGAGGGGGTAAGCAAGAGACCCAGTACTTC.